This TCR beta chain was observed in a study of early T cells in non-severe SARS-CoV-2 infection. The overall study: Sequencing of unsorted whole blood was done on bulk RNA, leaving chains unpaired.

Regarding the study as a whole: Comparison of clonotypes with VDJdb favored anti-spike CD8 responses while missing private and CD4 specificities.

Unique molecular identifier tags were affixed to discrete cDNA molecules. One entry per CDR3 protein results from TCRdb running MiXCR on the 5' RACE reads. The sample yields about 99,000 distinct CDR3 sequences, approximately 17% seen once. The V end was cut by 7 bases, the J end by 9 bases, with 9 bases between. The CDR3 covers 11 residues. Germline CDR1 and CDR2: MDHEN and SYDVKM. Turning to this clonotype: What it recognizes is unknown.

Specimen: whole blood. This TCR derives from an adult who was a healthcare worker with PCR-confirmed SARS-CoV-2 infection or an uninfected control (not recorded which). V usage is TRBV28 and J usage is TRBJ2-2; D is uncertain. CDR3 sequence (DNA): TGTGCCAGCATGACTCACCGGGAGCTGTTTTTT. Translating gives CASMTHRELFF.